The next 14 T cell receptor beta chains were all read from a single sample in a study of T-cell reconstitution after alpha-beta-depleted transplantation in children. Unique molecular identifiers were built into the TCRbeta library. TCRdb processed the PCR reads anew with MiXCR; each CDR3 protein has one entry. The repertoire holds 250,000 to 300,000 distinct CDR3 sequences, about 9.4% seen once, with roughly 7% in the top ten. Here the sequenced sample was PBMCs, taken before TCRalphabeta/CD19-depleted stem cell transplant. These receptors originate from a boy in the first two years of life with acute myeloid leukemia, due to receive a stem cell transplant.

This clonotype was counted a few times. The rearrangement joins TRBV28 to TRBJ2-7; 11 positions agree with TRBD1. Germline V gene sequence: CDR1 MDHEN, CDR2 SYDVKM. This CDR3 contains 17 residues. The J segment lost 3 bases and the V segment lost 3 bases, leaving 10 bases of the junction unmatched. DNA of the CDR3: TGTGCCAGCAGTTTGTACCGGGACAGGGGGGGGAGCTACGAGCAGTACTTC. It encodes CASSLYRDRGGSYEQYF. The whole variable domain, remainder taken from reference TRBV28 and TRBJ2-7, is DVKVTQSSRYLVKRTGEKVFLECVQDMDHENMFWYRQDPGLGLRLIYFSYDVKMKEKGDIPEGYSVSREKKERFSLILESASTNQTSMYLCASSLYRDRGGSYEQYFGPGTRLTVT.

This clonotype was detected ten times or more. The chain recombines TRBV9 with TRBJ2-7; 8 bases match TRBD2. The J segment lost 7 bases and the V segment lost 0 bases, leaving 6 bases of the junction unmatched. The germline CDR1 and CDR2 sequences are SGDLS and YYNGEE. This CDR3 has 14 amino acids. CDR3 coding DNA: TGTGCCAGCAGCGTAGCGGGGGGGCCGGGAGAGCAGTACTTC. This gives the protein CASSVAGGPGEQYF.

This clonotype appeared many times. The chain recombines TRBV29-1 with TRBJ2-3, with 11 bases lining up with TRBD1. The CDR3 has 13 amino acids. V lost 4 bases and J lost 8; bases outside the gene matches: 5. Germline V gene data show CDR1 as SQVTM and CDR2 as ANQGSEA. The CDR3 DNA reads as TGCAGCGTTGGGGGACAGGGGGAGGTTACGCAGTATTTT. It yields the protein CSVGGQGEVTQYF.

The chain recombines TRBV2 with TRBJ2-7; D may correspond to TRBD1 or TRBD2 (5 bases each). This CDR3 is 14 amino acids long. V was pared by 3 bases and J by 9 bases, with 18 bases between. The germline CDR1 and CDR2 sequences are SNHLY and FYNNEI. The CDR3 nucleotides are TGTGCCAGCAGTGAGGAAAACGGGGCCGAGCGGCAGTACTTC. Its translation: CASSEENGAERQYF.

This clonotype has a handful of counts. The chain carries TRBV6-2 or TRBV6-3 and TRBJ2-1, with 12 bases fitting TRBD2. Looked up from germline, CDR1 is MNHEY and CDR2 is SVGEGT. Germline trimming cut 5 bases from V and 0 bases from J; bases unmatched to any gene: 11. The CDR3 runs to 19 residues. DNA of the CDR3: TGTGCCAGCAGTCCATGGACTAGCGGGAACTACCTCTCCTACAATGAGCAGTTCTTC. Protein: CASSPWTSGNYLSYNEQFF.

This clonotype came up many times. The chain carries TRBV20-1 and TRBJ2-2, with TRBD1 identical over 12 bases. The germline V gene encodes CDR1 DFQATT and CDR2 SNEGSKA (reference sequence). Trimming took 5 bases from V and 8 from J; bases not matched to a gene: 3. This CDR3 has 13 amino acids. In DNA, the CDR3 is TGCAGTGCTGGGGACAGGGGGCCTGGGGAGCTGTTTTTT. Amino acids: CSAGDRGPGELFF.

The chain joins TRBV12-3 or TRBV12-4 to TRBJ1-2; 7 nucleotides align to TRBD1. The CDR3 is 18 residues long. J gave up 8 bases and V 3 bases, and 21 bases lay outside the gene matches. The CDR3 DNA follows: TGTGCCAGCAGTTTCCCTTCTACCACACAGGTCCCAGGGGGGGGCTACACCTTC. Translating it yields CASSFPSTTQVPGGGYTF.

This clonotype was seen repeatedly, ten times or more. The chain has TRBV6-1 and TRBJ2-5; D not certain. This CDR3 has 13 amino acids. V was shortened by 3 bases and J by 7 bases, with 12 bases between the two germline ends. Per the germline V gene, CDR1 is MNHNS and CDR2 is SASEGT. The CDR3 reads CASSDGLHGTQYF. DNA for the CDR3: TGTGCCAGCAGTGACGGGCTCCATGGGACCCAGTACTTC.

This clonotype has ten or more counts. The rearrangement links TRBV29-1 to TRBJ2-1, with a tentative D call TRBD1 (5 bases). This CDR3 spans 14 amino acids. Germline V lookup: CDR1 SQVTM, CDR2 ANQGSEA. The V end was cut by 7 bases, the J end by 5 bases, with 18 bases between. In DNA, the CDR3 is TGCAGCGCCTATTCAGGGAAAGGAAACAATGAGCAGTTCTTC. Residues: CSAYSGKGNNEQFF.

This clonotype was recorded at least ten times. The chain uses TRBV28 and TRBJ1-2; D gene ambiguous. This CDR3 has 13 residues. The germline gives CDR1 MDHEN, CDR2 SYDVKM. V was trimmed by 4 bases and J by 2 bases, leaving 8 bases between them. CDR3 nucleotide sequence: TGTGCCAGCAGTTCGACGGTAAACTATGGCTACACCTTC. Amino acids: CASSSTVNYGYTF.

In its sample, this clonotype was seen once. This clone may be a read error of a much larger clone one base away. The J gene is TRBJ2-3, the V gene TRBV6-4; the match to TRBD1 covers 9 bases. The CDR3 consists of 14 residues. The germline V gene encodes CDR1 MRHNA and CDR2 SNTAGT. DNA of the CDR3: TGTGCCAGCAGTGACTCACAGGGGGCAGATAGGCAGTATTTT. Amino acid sequence: CASSDSQGADRQYF.

This clonotype was recorded at least ten times. The chain links TRBV7-9 to TRBJ2-5, with 8 bases that match TRBD1. Germline V lookup: CDR1 SEHNR, CDR2 FQNEAQ (reference sequence). The junction had 12 bases not matched to a gene; V was cut back by 10 bases and J by 2 bases. This CDR3 has 15 amino acids. CDR3 region: CAIGPRQGRQETQYF. The CDR3 DNA follows: TGTGCCATCGGCCCGAGACAGGGGCGGCAAGAGACCCAGTACTTC.

This clonotype was counted at least ten times. This chain joins TRBV24-1 and TRBJ2-7, with 9 nucleotides matching TRBD1. Germline V gives CDR1 KGHDR, CDR2 SFDVKD. This CDR3 comprises 13 residues. With V trimmed by 4 bases and J by 9 bases, 6 bases remained unmatched. Written as DNA, the CDR3 is TGTGCCACCAGTGACGGGACAGGGTATCGGCAGTACTTC. Protein product: CATSDGTGYRQYF.

The chain couples TRBV20-1 to TRBJ1-4, with a tentative D call TRBD1 (5 bases). V shed 3 bases and J shed 6 bases, with 14 bases lying between them. The CDR3 is 14 residues long. Germline CDR1 and CDR2: DFQATT and SNEGSKA (reference sequence). CDR3 in amino acids: CSASRRRGHEKLFF. In DNA form, the CDR3 reads TGCAGTGCTAGTCGGAGGCGGGGACATGAAAAACTGTTTTTT.